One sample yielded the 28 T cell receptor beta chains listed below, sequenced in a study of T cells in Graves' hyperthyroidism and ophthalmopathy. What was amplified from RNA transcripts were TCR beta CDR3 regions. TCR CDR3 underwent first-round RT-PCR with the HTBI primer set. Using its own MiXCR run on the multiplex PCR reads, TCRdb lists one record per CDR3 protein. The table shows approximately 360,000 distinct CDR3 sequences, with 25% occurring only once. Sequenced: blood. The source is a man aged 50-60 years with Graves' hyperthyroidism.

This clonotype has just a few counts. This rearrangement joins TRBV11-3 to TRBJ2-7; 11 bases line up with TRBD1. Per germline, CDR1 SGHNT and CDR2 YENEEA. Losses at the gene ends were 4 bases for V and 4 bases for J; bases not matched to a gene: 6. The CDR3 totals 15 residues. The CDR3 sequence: CASSSRDRGIYEQYF. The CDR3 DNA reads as TGTGCCAGCAGCTCCAGGGACAGGGGGATATACGAGCAGTACTTC.

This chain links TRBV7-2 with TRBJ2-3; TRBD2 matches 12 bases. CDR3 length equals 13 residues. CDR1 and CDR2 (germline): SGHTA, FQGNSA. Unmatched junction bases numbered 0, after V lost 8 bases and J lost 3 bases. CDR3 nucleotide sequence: TGTGCCAGCGGGACTAGCGGGACAGATACGCAGTATTTT. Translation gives CASGTSGTDTQYF.

CDR3 amino acids: CASSISAGLELFF. The CDR3 bases are TGCGCCAGCAGCATAAGCGCCGGGTTGGAGCTGTTTTTT. V and J are TRBV5-1 and TRBJ2-2; D is undetermined. The ends were cut back, 4 bases at V and 10 bases at J, with 14 bases in the middle. Germline V lookup: CDR1 SGHRS, CDR2 YFSETQ. The CDR3 consists of 13 residues. Full variable domain (missing parts from reference TRBV5-1 and TRBJ2-2): KAGVTQTPRYLIKTRGQQVTLSCSPISGHRSVSWYQQTPGQGLQFLFEYFSETQRNKGNFPGRFSGRQFSNSRSEMNVSTLELGDSALYLCASSISAGLELFFGEGSRLTVL.

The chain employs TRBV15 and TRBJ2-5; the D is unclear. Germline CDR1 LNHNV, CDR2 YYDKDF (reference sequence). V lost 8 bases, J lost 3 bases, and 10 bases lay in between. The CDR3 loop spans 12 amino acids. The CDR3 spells CATAVGEETQYF. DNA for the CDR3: TGTGCCACCGCTGTCGGAGAAGAGACCCAGTACTTC.

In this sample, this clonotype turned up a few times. CDR3 loop: CASSQIKGTFGYTF. DNA for the CDR3: TGTGCCAGCAGCCAAATAAAGGGGACGTTTGGCTACACCTTC. This sequence joins TRBV3-1 and TRBJ1-2; D might be TRBD1 (5 bases). The germline V and J ends were trimmed by 2 bases and 7 bases, with 14 bases remaining between them. The CDR3 has 14 residues. Germline values: CDR1 LGHDT, CDR2 YNNKEL (reference sequence).

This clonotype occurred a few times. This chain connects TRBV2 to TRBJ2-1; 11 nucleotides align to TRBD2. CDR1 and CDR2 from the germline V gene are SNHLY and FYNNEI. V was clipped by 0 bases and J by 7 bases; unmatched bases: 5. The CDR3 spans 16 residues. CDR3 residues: CASSEALAGGFNEQFF. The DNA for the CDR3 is TGTGCCAGCAGTGAAGCTTTAGCGGGAGGGTTTAATGAGCAGTTCTTC.

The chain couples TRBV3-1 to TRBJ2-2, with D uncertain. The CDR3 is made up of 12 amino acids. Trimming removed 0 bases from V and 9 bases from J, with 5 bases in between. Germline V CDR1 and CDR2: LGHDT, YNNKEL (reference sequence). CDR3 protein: CASSQDNRELFF. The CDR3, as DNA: TGTGCCAGCAGCCAAGATAACAGGGAGCTGTTTTTT.

CDR3 in amino acids: CASSALGGGAGDTEAFF. The CDR3 DNA follows: TGTGCCAGCAGCGCGCTGGGAGGGGGGGCCGGGGACACTGAAGCTTTCTTT. The chain carries TRBV9 and TRBJ1-1; the D gene is possibly TRBD1 (6 bases). Germline CDR1 reads SGDLS; CDR2 reads YYNGEE. The CDR3 runs to 17 residues. Trimming took off 3 bases at V and 3 bases at J, with 21 bases between the two ends. The whole variable domain, filled in from reference TRBV9 and TRBJ1-1, reads DSGVTQTPKHLITATGQRVTLRCSPRSGDLSVYWYQQSLDQGLQFLIQYYNGEERAKGNILERFSAQQFPDLHSELNLSSLELGDSALYFCASSALGGGAGDTEAFFGQGTRLTVV.

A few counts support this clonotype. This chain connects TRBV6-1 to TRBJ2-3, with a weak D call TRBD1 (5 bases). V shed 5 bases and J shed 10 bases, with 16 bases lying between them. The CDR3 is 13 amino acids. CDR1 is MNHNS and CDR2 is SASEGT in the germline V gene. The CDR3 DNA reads TGTGCCAGCAGTTATATGTTGACAGTTCCGCAGTATTTT. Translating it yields CASSYMLTVPQYF.

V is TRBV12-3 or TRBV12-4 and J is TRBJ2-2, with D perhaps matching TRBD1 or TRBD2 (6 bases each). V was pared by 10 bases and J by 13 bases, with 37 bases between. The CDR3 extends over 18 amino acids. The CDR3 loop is CATGRRSGLNNLAQGLFF. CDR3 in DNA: TGTGCCACGGGACGCAGATCCGGACTAAACAATTTAGCACAGGGGCTGTTTTTT.

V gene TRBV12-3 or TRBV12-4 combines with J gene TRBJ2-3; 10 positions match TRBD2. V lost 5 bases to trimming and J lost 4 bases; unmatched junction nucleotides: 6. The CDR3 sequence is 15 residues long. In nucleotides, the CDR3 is TGTGCCAGCAGTAGAGGACTAGCGGTCTCAGATACGCAGTATTTT. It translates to CASSRGLAVSDTQYF.

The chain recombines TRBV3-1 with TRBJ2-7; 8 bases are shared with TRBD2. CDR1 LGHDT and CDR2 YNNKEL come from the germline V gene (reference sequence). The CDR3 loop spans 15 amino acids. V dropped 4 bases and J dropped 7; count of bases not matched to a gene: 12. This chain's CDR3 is CASSPLESGSHEQYF. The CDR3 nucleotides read TGTGCCAGCAGCCCCTTAGAAAGCGGGAGTCATGAGCAGTACTTC.

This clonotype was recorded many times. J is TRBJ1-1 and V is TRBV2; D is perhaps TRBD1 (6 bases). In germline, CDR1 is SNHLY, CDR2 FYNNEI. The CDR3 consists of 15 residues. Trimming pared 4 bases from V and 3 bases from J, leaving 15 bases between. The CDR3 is CASSGEGGRHTEAFF. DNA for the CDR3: TGTGCCAGCAGTGGGGAGGGGGGCCGGCACACTGAAGCTTTCTTT. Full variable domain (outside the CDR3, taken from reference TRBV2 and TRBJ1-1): EPEVTQTPSHQVTQMGQEVILRCVPISNHLYFYWYRQILGQKVEFLVSFYNNEISEKSEIFDDQFSVERPDGSNFTLKIRSTKLEDSAMYFCASSGEGGRHTEAFFGQGTRLTVV.

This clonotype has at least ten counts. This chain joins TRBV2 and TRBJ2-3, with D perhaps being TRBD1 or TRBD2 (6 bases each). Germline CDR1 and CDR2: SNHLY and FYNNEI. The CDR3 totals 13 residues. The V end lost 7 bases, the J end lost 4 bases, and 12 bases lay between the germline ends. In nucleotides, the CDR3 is TGTGCCAGCACTAGAAGGGGGGCAGATACGCAGTATTTT. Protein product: CASTRRGADTQYF.

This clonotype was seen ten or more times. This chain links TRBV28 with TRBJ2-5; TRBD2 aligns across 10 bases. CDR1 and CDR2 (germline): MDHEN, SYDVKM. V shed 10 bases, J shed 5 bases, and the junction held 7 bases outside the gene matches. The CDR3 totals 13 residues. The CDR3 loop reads CATFISGRETQYF. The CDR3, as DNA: TGTGCCACGTTCATTAGCGGGAGGGAGACCCAGTACTTC.

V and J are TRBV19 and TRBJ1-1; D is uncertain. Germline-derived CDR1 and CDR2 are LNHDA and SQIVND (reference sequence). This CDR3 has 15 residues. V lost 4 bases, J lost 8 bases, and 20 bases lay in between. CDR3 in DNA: TGTGCCAGTAGTACGCTGGTCCTGATCGACGGGGAAGCTTTCTTT. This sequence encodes CASSTLVLIDGEAFF.

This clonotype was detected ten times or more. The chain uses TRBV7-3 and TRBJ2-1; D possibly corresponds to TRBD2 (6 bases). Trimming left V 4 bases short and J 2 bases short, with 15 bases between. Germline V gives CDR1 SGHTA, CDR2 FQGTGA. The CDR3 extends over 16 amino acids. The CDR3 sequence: CASSSTGGEPYNEQFF. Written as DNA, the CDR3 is TGTGCCAGCAGCTCAACCGGAGGGGAACCCTACAATGAGCAGTTCTTC. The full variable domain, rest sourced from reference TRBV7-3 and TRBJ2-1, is GAGVSQTPSNKVTEKGKYVELRCDPISGHTALYWYRQSLGQGPEFLIYFQGTGAADDSGLPNDRFFAVRPEGSVSTLKIQRTERGDSAVYLCASSSTGGEPYNEQFFGPGTRLTVL.

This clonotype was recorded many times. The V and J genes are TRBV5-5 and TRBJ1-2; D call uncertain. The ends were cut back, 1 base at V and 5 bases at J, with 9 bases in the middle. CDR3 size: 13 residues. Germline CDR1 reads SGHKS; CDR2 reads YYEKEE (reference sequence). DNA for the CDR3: TGTGCCAGCAGCTTGATTGAAGTTTATGGCTACACCTTC. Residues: CASSLIEVYGYTF.

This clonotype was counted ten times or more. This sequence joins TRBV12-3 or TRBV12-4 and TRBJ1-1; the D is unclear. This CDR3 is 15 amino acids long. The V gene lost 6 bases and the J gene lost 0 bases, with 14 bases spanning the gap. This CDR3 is CASRFSSWMNTEAFF. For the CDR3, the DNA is TGTGCCAGCAGGTTTTCGAGTTGGATGAACACTGAAGCTTTCTTT.

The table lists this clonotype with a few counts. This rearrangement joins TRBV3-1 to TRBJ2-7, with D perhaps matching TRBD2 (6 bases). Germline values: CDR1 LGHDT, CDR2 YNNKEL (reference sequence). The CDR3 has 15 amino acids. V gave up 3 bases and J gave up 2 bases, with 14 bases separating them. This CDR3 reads CASSQVPSGPYEQYF. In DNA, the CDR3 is TGTGCCAGCAGCCAGGTTCCCAGCGGGCCCTACGAGCAGTACTTC.

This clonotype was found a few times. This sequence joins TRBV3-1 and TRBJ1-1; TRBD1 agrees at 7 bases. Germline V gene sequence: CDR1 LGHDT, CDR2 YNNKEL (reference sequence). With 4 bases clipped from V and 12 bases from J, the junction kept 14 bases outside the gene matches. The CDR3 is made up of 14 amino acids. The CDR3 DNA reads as TGTGCCAGCAGCCGAGGGGGCAGGCGCCCTATATCTTTCTTT. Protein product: CASSRGGRRPISFF.

This chain's CDR3 is CASRVRMGHYGYTF. CDR3 DNA: TGTGCCAGCAGAGTACGTATGGGCCACTATGGCTACACCTTC. The V gene is TRBV6-1, the J gene TRBJ1-2; D gene uncertain. This CDR3 is built from 14 residues. Germline V CDR1 and CDR2: MNHNS, SASEGT. V gave up 6 bases and J gave up 3 bases, with 14 bases separating them.

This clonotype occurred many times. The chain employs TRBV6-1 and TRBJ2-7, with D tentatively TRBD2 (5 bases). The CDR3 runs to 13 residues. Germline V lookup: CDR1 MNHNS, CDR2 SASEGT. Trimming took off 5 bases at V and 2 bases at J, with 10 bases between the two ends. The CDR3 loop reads CASSKLLAYEQYF. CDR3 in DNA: TGTGCCAGCAGTAAACTACTAGCCTACGAGCAGTACTTC.

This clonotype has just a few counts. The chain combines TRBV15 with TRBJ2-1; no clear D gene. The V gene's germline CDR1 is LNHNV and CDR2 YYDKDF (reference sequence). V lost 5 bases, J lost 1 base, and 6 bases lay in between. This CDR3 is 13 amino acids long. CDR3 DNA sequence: TGTGCCACCAGCGGGCCTTCCTACAATGAGCAGTTCTTC. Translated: CATSGPSYNEQFF.

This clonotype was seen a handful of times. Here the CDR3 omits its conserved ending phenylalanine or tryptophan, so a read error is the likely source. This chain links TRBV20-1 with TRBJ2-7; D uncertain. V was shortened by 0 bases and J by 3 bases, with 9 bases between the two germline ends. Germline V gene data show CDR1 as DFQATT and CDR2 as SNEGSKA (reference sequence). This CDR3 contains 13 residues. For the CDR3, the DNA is TGCAGTGCTAGAGATGACGGCTACTACGAGCAGTACCTC. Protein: CSARDDGYYEQYL.

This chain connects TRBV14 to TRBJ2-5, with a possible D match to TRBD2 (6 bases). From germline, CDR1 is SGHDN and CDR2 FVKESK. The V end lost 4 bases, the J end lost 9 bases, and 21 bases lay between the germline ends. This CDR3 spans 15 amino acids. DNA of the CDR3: TGTGCCAGCAGCCCGCAAACGGGATTTCTAGCGTCCCAGTACTTC. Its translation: CASSPQTGFLASQYF.

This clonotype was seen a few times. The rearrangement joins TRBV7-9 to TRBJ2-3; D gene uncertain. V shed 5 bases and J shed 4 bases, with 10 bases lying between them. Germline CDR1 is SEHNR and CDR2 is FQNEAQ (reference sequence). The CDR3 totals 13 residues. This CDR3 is CASSPLVSDTQYF. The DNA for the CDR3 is TGTGCCAGCAGCCCCCTAGTCTCAGATACGCAGTATTTT.

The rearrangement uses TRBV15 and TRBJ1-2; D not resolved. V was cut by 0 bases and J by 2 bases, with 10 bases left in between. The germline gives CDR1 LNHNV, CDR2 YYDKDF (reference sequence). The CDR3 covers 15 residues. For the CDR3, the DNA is TGTGCCACCAGCAGAGATATAGGAGGGAACTATGGCTACACCTTC. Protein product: CATSRDIGGNYGYTF.